Listed below are T cell receptor beta chains from one sample, sequenced in a study of graft-versus-host responses after intestinal transplantation. Data came from immunoSEQ multiplex PCR; TCRdb stores just in-frame clones and leaves some out. The data show around 92,000 clones, about 82% seen once. The specimen comprised PBMCs, sampled 255 days after intestinal transplant. These receptors originate from a human patient who received an intestinal transplant, so some T cells may come from the graft donor. CDR3s include the opening cysteine and the closing phenylalanine or tryptophan. Each record gives: clone size, V gene, D gene, J gene, CDR3 protein, CDR3 DNA. A D gene is named only where the DNA matches it firmly. Where a row states a size, it is once, few, many or the class of an expanded clone; other rows omit it.

NA,TRBV7-9,NA,TRBJ2-3,CASSLVVSDADTQYF,TGTGCCAGCAGCTTAGTAGTTTCAGATGCAGATACGCAGTATTTT
once,TRBV5-4,TRBD1,TRBJ2-5,CASSLRTGETGPYVETQYF,TGTGCCAGCAGCCTCCGGACAGGGGAGACTGGTCCGTATGTTGAGACCCAGTACTTC
few,TRBV19,NA,TRBJ1-2,CASSKNNYGYTF,TGTGCCAGTAGCAAGAATAACTATGGCTACACCTTC
few,TRBV7-6,NA,TRBJ1-6,CASGKDGGSPLHF,TGTGCCAGCGGGAAAGACGGGGGTTCACCCCTCCACTTT
NA,TRBV6-5,NA,TRBJ1-1,CASSTIVMNTEAFF,TGTGCCAGCTCGACCATCGTCATGAACACTGAAGCTTTCTTT
NA,TRBV11-2,TRBD1,TRBJ2-2,CASSPGGPTGELFF,TGTGCCAGCAGCCCAGGGGGCCCTACCGGGGAGCTGTTTTTT
NA,TRBV9,TRBD2,TRBJ2-5,CASSVGTSGRAGVETQYF,TGTGCCAGCAGCGTCGGGACTAGCGGGAGGGCAGGGGTAGAGACCCAGTACTTC
NA,TRBV5-6,NA,TRBJ2-1,CASSLAWEEYEQFF,TGTGCCAGCAGCTTGGCGTGGGAGGAGTATGAGCAGTTCTTC
NA,TRBV29-1,NA,TRBJ2-2,CSVLAGELFF,TGCAGCGTTCTGGCCGGGGAGCTGTTTTTT
once,TRBV9,TRBD1,TRBJ2-7,CASSVGTGDEQYF,TGTGCCAGCAGCGTAGGGACAGGGGACGAGCAGTACTTC
NA,TRBV28,TRBD2,TRBJ2-2,CASSFPRGGPGELFF,TGTGCCAGCAGTTTCCCCCGGGGGGGACCCGGGGAGCTGTTTTTT
NA,TRBV5-1,TRBD2,TRBJ2-3,CASSSTSGPTDTQYF,TGCGCCAGCAGCTCGACTAGCGGACCCACAGATACGCAGTATTTT